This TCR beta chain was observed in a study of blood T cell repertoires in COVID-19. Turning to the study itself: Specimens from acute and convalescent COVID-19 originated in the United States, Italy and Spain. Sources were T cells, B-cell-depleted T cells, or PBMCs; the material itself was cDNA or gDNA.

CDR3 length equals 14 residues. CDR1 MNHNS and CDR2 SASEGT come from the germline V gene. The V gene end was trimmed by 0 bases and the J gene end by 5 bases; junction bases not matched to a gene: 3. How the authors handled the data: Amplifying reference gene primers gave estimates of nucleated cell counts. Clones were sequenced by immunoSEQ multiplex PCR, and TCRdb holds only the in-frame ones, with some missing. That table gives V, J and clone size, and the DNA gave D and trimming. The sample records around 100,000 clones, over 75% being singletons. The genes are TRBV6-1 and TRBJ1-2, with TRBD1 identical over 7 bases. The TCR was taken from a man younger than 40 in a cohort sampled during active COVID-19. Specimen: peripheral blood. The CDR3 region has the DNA TGTGCCAGCAGTGAAGCGCACAGGGGATATGGCTACACCTTC. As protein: CASSEAHRGYGYTF.